The source of this TCR beta chain is a study of PD-1 blockade in classical Hodgkin lymphoma. Whole-study context: Patients in the cohort were put on intravenous nivolumab, 3 mg/kg every 2 weeks. Study-wide results and limits: Diversity similar to that of newly diagnosed patients was seen at baseline in complete responders.

Every patient experienced relapse after autologous stem cell transplantation, and brentuximab vedotin exposure varied. The table came from immunoSEQ multiplex PCR; TCRdb's copy has only in-frame clones and leaves some out. The table records under 20,000 clones, around 84% of them present only once. The trim removed 6 bases at V and 11 bases at J, leaving 6 bases unmatched. From germline, CDR1 is DFQATT and CDR2 SNEGSKA (reference sequence). This CDR3 has 11 amino acids. Turning to this clone: Its antigen is unidentified.

This TCR was sampled from a human donor with classical Hodgkin lymphoma. The V and J genes are TRBV20-1 and TRBJ1-5, with 8 positions matching TRBD1. Sequencing used peripheral blood mononuclear cells (PBMCs), obtained at baseline. CDR3 sequence (DNA): TGCAGTGCACTGACAGGGGAGGCCCAGCATTTT. Amino acid sequence: CSALTGEAQHF.